This T cell receptor beta chain was observed in a study of cytomegalovirus exposure and HLA in healthy donors. This CDR3 has 14 residues. Germline values: CDR1 MNHEY, CDR2 SMNVEV (reference sequence). Trimming took 6 bases from V and 0 from J, leaving 12 bases between them. A multiplex PCR was run with 60 Vbeta primers and 13 Jbeta primers. Profiled with immunoSEQ multiplex PCR; TCRdb holds only in-frame clones, not every one. The sample consists of around 190,000 clones, 60% to 80% of them appearing once. Study-wide points: The analysis excluded some indistinguishable V segments, including TRBV6-2 and TRBV6-3. Reported findings show TCR beta sequences accurately forecast HLA-A and HLA-B alleles in most subjects.

Comment on this clone: Its specificity is unknown.

Sample: PBMCs. This sequence originates from a woman in her twenties or thirties in good health and CMV-seronegative. This rearrangement joins TRBV27 to TRBJ2-7, with a weak D call TRBD2 (6 bases). The CDR3: CASRGGRSSYEQYF. The CDR3 DNA reads TGTGCCAGCAGGGGGGGACGGAGCTCCTACGAGCAGTACTTC.